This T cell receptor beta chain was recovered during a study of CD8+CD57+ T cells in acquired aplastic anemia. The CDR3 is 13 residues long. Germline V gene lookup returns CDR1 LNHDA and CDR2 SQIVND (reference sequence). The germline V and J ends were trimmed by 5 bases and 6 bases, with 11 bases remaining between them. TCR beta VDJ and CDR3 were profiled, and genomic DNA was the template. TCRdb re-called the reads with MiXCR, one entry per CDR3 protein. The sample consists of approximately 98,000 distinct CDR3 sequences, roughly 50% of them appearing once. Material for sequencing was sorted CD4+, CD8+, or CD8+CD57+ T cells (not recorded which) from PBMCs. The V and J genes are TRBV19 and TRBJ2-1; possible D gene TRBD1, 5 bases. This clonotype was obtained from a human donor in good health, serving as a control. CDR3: CASSPYRGNEQFF. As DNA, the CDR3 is TGTGCCAGTAGTCCGTATAGGGGCAATGAGCAGTTCTTC. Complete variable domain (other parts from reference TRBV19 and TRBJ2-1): DGGITQSPKYLFRKEGQNVTLSCEQNLNHDAMYWYRQDPGQGLRLIYYSQIVNDFQKGDIAEGYSVSREKKESFPLTVTSAQKNPTAFYLCASSPYRGNEQFFGPGTRLTVL.